A single TCR beta chain is shown here with its context. The source of the sample is a study of cytomegalovirus exposure and HLA in healthy donors. PCR primers comprised 60 Vbeta and 13 Jbeta primers. Some clones are missing from TCRdb's copy, which holds only in-frame ones; the method was immunoSEQ multiplex PCR. The repertoire holds about 100,000 clones, around 73% seen once, with about 0.71% in the top ten. J gave up 3 bases and V 9 bases, and 1 base lay outside the gene matches. The CDR3 is 11 residues long. CDR1 and CDR2 (germline): SNHLY, FYNNEI. The TCR originated in a woman in her sixties or seventies in good health and CMV-seronegative. Sequencing input: PBMCs. The gene calls are TRBV2 and TRBJ2-5, with 7 bases aligning to TRBD1. The CDR3 is CARGTEETQYF. Here the CDR3 DNA reads TGTGCCAGAGGGACAGAAGAGACCCAGTACTTC.